The 13 T cell receptor beta chains below all came from one sample that was sequenced in a study of T cell responses to AZD1222 COVID-19 vaccine. Profiled with immunoSEQ multiplex PCR; TCRdb holds only in-frame clones, not every one. The table lists over 150,000 clones, 80% to 95% of them singletons. This sample comprised peripheral blood, obtained 28 days after the second AZD1222 dose. Every receptor here comes from an adult who received the AZD1222 COVID-19 vaccine.

This chain connects TRBV3-1 (or the pseudogene TRBV3-2) to TRBJ1-5, with D tentatively TRBD1 (5 bases). The CDR3 is 14 residues long. V lost 4 bases, J lost 4 bases, and 11 bases lay in between. Germline V gene lookup returns CDR1 LGHDT and CDR2 YNNKEL (reference sequence). The CDR3 nucleotides read TGTGCCAGCAGCCCAGCGGGGGGGAATCAGCCCCAGCATTTT. Amino acid sequence: CASSPAGGNQPQHF.

The chain uses TRBV19 and TRBJ1-1; tentative D call: TRBD1 (5 bases). Germline V gives CDR1 LNHDA, CDR2 SQIVND (reference sequence). Trimming cost V 9 bases and J 2 bases, with 13 bases left between them. The length of the CDR3 is 13 residues. CDR3 in amino acids: CASRDRPNTEAFF. CDR3 coding DNA: TGTGCCAGCAGAGACAGACCAAACACTGAAGCTTTCTTT.

V is TRBV6-5 and J is TRBJ1-1; 11 nucleotides line up with TRBD1. Looked up from germline, CDR1 is MNHEY and CDR2 is SVGAGI. J was trimmed by 6 bases and V by 5 bases; bases with no gene match: 8. The length of the CDR3 is 15 residues. Here the CDR3 DNA reads TGTGCCAGCAGTAGGGACAGGGGGATCAACGCTGAAGCTTTCTTT. Protein: CASSRDRGINAEAFF.

The DNA of the CDR3 is TGTGCCAGTAGTCCTCAGAGACATAGCAATCAGCCCCAGCATTTT. It yields the protein CASSPQRHSNQPQHF. J is TRBJ1-5 and V is TRBV19; unclear D gene. From germline, CDR1 is LNHDA and CDR2 SQIVND (reference sequence). CDR3 length: 15 residues. V was clipped by 5 bases and J by 0 bases, with 11 bases between them.

The genes are TRBV6-2 or TRBV6-3 and TRBJ2-7; no reliable D call. The germline V and J ends were trimmed by 5 bases and 4 bases, with 6 bases remaining between them. CDR1 and CDR2 from the germline V gene are MNHEY and SVGEGT. The CDR3 is 11 residues long. The DNA for the CDR3 is TGTGCCAGCAGTGAGAGGTACGAGCAGTACTTC. Protein product: CASSERYEQYF.

V gene TRBV27 combines with J gene TRBJ2-1; no clear D gene. Germline CDR1 and CDR2: MNHEY and SMNVEV (reference sequence). This CDR3 is built from 14 residues. V gave up 3 bases and J gave up 3 bases, with 9 bases separating them. CDR3 nucleotide sequence: TGTGCCAGCAGTTTGGAATACAGCTACAATGAGCAGTTCTTC. Amino acids: CASSLEYSYNEQFF.

The V gene is TRBV19, the J gene TRBJ1-5; D uncertain. This CDR3 is 15 amino acids long. Germline CDR1 is LNHDA and CDR2 is SQIVND (reference sequence). Trimming cost V 2 bases and J 2 bases, with 10 bases left between them. CDR3 in DNA: TGTGCCAGTAGTATATCAGGTTGGGGCAATCAGCCCCAGCATTTT. Translation: CASSISGWGNQPQHF.

The rearrangement links TRBV14 to TRBJ2-2; D may be TRBD1 or TRBD2 (5 bases each). The CDR3 has 17 residues. V was clipped by 4 bases and J by 0 bases, with 15 bases between them. The germline V gene encodes CDR1 SGHDN and CDR2 FVKESK. The CDR3: CASSRPKGTPNTGELFF. CDR3 sequence (DNA): TGTGCCAGCAGCCGACCCAAGGGGACCCCGAACACCGGGGAGCTGTTTTTT.

This clone has only one observation. The V and J genes are TRBV5-1 and TRBJ1-2, with unresolved D. Trimming removed 0 bases from V and 7 bases from J, with 19 bases in between. The length of the CDR3 is 16 residues. CDR1 is SGHRS, CDR2 YFSETQ, per germline. The CDR3 loop is CASSLAPLDLSGGYTF. In DNA, the CDR3 is TGCGCCAGCAGCTTGGCACCCCTGGATCTCTCGGGTGGCTACACCTTC.

The chain uses TRBV10-3 and TRBJ2-2; TRBD2 is a possible D gene (6 bases). Looked up from germline, CDR1 is ENHRY and CDR2 is SYGVKD. V lost 2 bases and J 6 bases, leaving 13 bases between the germline ends. The CDR3 has 15 amino acids. The DNA of the CDR3 is TGTGCCATCAGTGAGGGACGGCCGGGGGCCGGGGAGCTGTTTTTT. Its protein is CAISEGRPGAGELFF.

This clone was counted a few times. The rearrangement uses TRBV7-2 and TRBJ1-1; possible D gene TRBD1, 5 bases. V lost 8 bases to trimming and J lost 6 bases, with 16 bases between them. Germline V CDR1 and CDR2: SGHTA, FQGNSA. The length of the CDR3 is 13 residues. In nucleotides, the CDR3 is TGTGCCAGCCGATCCAACGGGGGGGCTGAAGCTTTCTTT. Translation: CASRSNGGAEAFF.

The sample holds one count of this clone. This chain uses TRBV3-1 (or the pseudogene TRBV3-2) with TRBJ1-2, with no clear D. Trimming shortened V by 7 bases and J by 3 bases, and 9 bases separated the two germline ends. The CDR3 runs to 12 residues. Germline loops: CDR1 LGHDT, CDR2 YNNKEL (reference sequence). The CDR3 protein is CASKGGDYGYTF. The CDR3 nucleotides are TGTGCCAGCAAAGGCGGGGACTATGGCTACACCTTC.

This chain joins TRBV30 and TRBJ1-1, with 7 bases fitting TRBD1. The CDR3 runs to 15 residues. Trimming took 1 base from V and 0 from J; bases not matched to a gene: 5. Germline V CDR1 and CDR2: GTSNPN, SVGIG (reference sequence). Written as DNA, the CDR3 is TGTGCCTGGAGTGAATCAGGGGGAGTGAACACTGAAGCTTTCTTT. This codes for CAWSESGGVNTEAFF.